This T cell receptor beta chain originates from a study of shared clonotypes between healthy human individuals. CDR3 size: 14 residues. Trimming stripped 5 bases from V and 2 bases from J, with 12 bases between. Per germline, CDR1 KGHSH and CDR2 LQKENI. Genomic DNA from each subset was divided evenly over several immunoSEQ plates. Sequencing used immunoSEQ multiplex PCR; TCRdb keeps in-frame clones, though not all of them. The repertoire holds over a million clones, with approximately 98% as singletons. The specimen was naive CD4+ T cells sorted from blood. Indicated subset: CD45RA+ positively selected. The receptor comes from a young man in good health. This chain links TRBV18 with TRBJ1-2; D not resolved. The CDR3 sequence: CASSLAGSNYGYTF. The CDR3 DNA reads TGTGCCAGCTCATTAGCGGGGAGCAACTATGGCTACACCTTC.